The rows below give T cell receptor beta chains drawn from one sample of a study of blood T cell repertoires in COVID-19. The data were produced by immunoSEQ multiplex PCR, yet TCRdb's version contains in-frame clones alone and is incomplete. The table records tens of thousands of clones, roughly 85% of them present only once. Sequenced material: peripheral blood. The receptors stem from a man aged 55 to 69 with acute or convalescent COVID-19. The CDR3 runs from the conserved cysteine through the conserved F or W. The order of the fields is D gene, V gene, clone size, J gene, CDR3 protein. A D gene is named only where the DNA matches it firmly. Size values are once, few and many counts, or a class for expanded clones, and some rows have none.

.	TRBV27	.	TRBJ2-1	CASRNRDTSAVEFF
TRBD2	TRBV28	.	TRBJ2-2	CASRPLAGRLQPGELFF
.	TRBV2	.	TRBJ1-2	CASSGQAEPGYTF
TRBD2	TRBV10-1	.	TRBJ2-2	CASTRTSGGTNTGELFF
TRBD2	TRBV6-5	.	TRBJ2-1	CASLSTSGDNEQFF
TRBD1	TRBV29-1	few	TRBJ1-5	CSVLSGTGSQPQHF
TRBD1	TRBV15	.	TRBJ1-5	CATSRIDRVGQPQHF
.	TRBV29-1	once	TRBJ2-5	CSVFLAETQETQYF
.	TRBV19	.	TRBJ1-1	CASSIQAQTEAFF
.	TRBV27	.	TRBJ1-4	CASSPSATNEKLFF
TRBD1	TRBV4-3	once	TRBJ1-2	CASSQDYRGQGYGYTF
.	TRBV28	once	TRBJ1-1	CASSLFAGSNTEAFF
.	TRBV7-2	.	TRBJ2-2	CASSLVAGFRGELFF
.	TRBV3-1/TRBV3-2	.	TRBJ2-4	CASSQRGKNIQYF
TRBD1	TRBV7-9	few	TRBJ1-2	CASSLRDRGYTF
.	TRBV28	once	TRBJ1-4	CASSFSGVGEKLFF
.	TRBV29-1	few	TRBJ1-2	CSVERDLGYTF
TRBD2	TRBV16	few	TRBJ2-7	CASSLSGSSYEQYF
TRBD2	TRBV7-9	few	TRBJ2-7	CASSERDGYEQYF
.	TRBV7-3	.	TRBJ2-2	CASSSDRNTGELFF
TRBD2	TRBV19	.	TRBJ2-4	CASRKLTSGSDIQYF
.	TRBV7-8	.	TRBJ1-1	CASSLEGLSTEAFF
TRBD1	TRBV28	.	TRBJ2-7	CASGLTGGNEQYF
TRBD1	TRBV2	once	TRBJ1-2	CASRATGIRSYGYTF
.	TRBV13	few	TRBJ1-3	CASSLAGIIGNTIYF
.	TRBV7-6	.	TRBJ2-2	CASSLLAGQMSTGELFF
.	TRBV5-1	medium-sized	TRBJ2-7	CASSLEYPREQYF
.	TRBV6-5	.	TRBJ2-3	CASSYLKTDTQYF
.	TRBV6-5	.	TRBJ1-5	CASSKRTVGNQPQHF
TRBD1	TRBV7-2	.	TRBJ2-1	CASSLYMSGTGRHNEQFF
TRBD2	TRBV5-1	.	TRBJ2-5	CATGTSGTGQYF
TRBD2	TRBV10-3	few	TRBJ2-2	CASSPSGNTGELFF